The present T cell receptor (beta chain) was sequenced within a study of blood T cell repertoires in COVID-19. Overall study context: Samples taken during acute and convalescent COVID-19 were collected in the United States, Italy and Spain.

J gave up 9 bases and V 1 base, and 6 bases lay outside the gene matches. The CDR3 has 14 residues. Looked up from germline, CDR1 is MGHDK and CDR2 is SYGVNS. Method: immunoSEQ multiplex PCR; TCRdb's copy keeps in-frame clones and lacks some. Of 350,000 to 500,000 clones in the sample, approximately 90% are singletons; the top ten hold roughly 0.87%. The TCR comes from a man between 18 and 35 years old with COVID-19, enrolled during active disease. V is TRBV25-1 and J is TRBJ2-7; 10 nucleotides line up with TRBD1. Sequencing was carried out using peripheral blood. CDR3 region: CASSESTGGAGQYF. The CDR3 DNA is TGTGCCAGCAGTGAATCGACAGGGGGCGCAGGGCAGTACTTC.